This T cell receptor beta chain is drawn from a study of T-cell reconstitution after alpha-beta-depleted transplantation in children. This clonotype was detected a few times. A TCRbeta library incorporating unique molecular identifiers was prepared. From the PCR reads, TCRdb called clonotypes with MiXCR, one entry per CDR3 protein. The sample has about 600,000 distinct CDR3 sequences; roughly a tenth are singletons. Germline V gives CDR1 SQVTM, CDR2 ANQGSEA. The CDR3 covers 15 residues. V was cut by 1 base and J by 9 bases, with 19 bases left in between. The source of this sequence is a human donor who donated a stem cell graft to a child with acute myeloid leukemia. Here the sequenced sample was PBMCs from the stem cell graft donor, taken from the stem cell graft. This chain links TRBV29-1 with TRBJ2-4; perhaps TRBD1 as D (5 bases). This CDR3 is CSVEATRAGKGIQYF. The DNA of the CDR3 is TGCAGCGTTGAAGCAACCAGGGCCGGAAAAGGCATTCAGTACTTC.